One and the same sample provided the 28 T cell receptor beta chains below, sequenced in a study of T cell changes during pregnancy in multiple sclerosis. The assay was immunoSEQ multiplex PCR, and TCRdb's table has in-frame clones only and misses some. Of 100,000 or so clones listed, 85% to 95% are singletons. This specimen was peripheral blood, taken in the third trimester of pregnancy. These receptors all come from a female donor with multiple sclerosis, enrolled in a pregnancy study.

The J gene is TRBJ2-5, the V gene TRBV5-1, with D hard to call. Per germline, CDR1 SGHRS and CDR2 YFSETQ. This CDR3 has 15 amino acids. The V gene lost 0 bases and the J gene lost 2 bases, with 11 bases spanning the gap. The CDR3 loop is CASSLALASQETQYF. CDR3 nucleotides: TGCGCCAGCAGCTTGGCCTTGGCATCACAAGAGACCCAGTACTTC.

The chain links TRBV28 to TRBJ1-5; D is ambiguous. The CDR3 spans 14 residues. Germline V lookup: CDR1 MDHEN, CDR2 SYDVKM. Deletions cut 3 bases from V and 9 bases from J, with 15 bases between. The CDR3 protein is CASSLATDFRPQHF. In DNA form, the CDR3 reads TGTGCCAGCAGTTTGGCAACCGACTTTCGGCCCCAGCATTTT.

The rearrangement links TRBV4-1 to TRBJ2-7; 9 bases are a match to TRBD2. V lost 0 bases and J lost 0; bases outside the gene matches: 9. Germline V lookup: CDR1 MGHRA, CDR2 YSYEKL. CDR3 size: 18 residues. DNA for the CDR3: TGCGCCAGCAGCCAAGATGAGACTAGCGGATATAGCTCCTACGAGCAGTACTTC. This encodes CASSQDETSGYSSYEQYF.

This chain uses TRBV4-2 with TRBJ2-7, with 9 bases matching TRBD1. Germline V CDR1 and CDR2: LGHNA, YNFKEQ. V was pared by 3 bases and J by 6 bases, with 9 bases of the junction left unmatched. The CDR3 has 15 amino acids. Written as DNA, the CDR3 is TGTGCCAGCAGCCAGGCCGGGACAGGGTCGGGCGAGCAGTACTTC. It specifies CASSQAGTGSGEQYF.

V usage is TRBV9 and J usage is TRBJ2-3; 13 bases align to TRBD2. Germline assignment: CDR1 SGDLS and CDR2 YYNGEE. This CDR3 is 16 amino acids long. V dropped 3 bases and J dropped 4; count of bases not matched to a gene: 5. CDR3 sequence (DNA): TGTGCCAGCAGCGCTCCCACTAGCGGGAGGGCAGATACGCAGTATTTT. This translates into CASSAPTSGRADTQYF.

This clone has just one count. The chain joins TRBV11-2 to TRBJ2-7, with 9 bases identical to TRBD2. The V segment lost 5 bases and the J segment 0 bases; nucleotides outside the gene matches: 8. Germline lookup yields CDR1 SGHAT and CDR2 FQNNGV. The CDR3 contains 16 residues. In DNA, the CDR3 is TGTGCCAGCAGCCCGACTAGCGGTCAGAGCTCCTACGAGCAGTACTTC. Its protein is CASSPTSGQSSYEQYF.

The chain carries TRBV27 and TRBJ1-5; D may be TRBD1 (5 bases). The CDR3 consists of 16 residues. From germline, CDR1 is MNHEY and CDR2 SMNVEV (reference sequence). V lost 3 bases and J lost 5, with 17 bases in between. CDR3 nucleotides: TGTGCCAGCAGTTTTCGTGGGGGAGGGTCGGATCAGCCCCAGCATTTT. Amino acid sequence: CASSFRGGGSDQPQHF.

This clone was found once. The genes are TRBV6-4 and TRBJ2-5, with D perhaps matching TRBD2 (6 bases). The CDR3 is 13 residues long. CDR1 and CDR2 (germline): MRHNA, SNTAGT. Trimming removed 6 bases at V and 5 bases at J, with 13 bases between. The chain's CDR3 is CASRTGEWETQYF. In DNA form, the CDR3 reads TGTGCCAGCAGGACGGGAGAATGGGAGACCCAGTACTTC.

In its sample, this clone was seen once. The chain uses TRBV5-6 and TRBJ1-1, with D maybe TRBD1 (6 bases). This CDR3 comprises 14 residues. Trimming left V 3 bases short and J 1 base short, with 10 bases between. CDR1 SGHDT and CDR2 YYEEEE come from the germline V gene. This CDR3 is CASSSPGQNTEAFF. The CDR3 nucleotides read TGTGCCAGCAGCTCTCCGGGACAGAACACTGAAGCTTTCTTT.

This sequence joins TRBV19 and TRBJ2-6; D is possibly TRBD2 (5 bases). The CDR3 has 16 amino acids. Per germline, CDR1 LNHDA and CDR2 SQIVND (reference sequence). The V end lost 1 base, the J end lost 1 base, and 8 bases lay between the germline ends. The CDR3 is CASSIAEGSGANVLTF. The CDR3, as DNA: TGTGCCAGTAGTATAGCCGAGGGATCTGGGGCCAACGTCCTGACTTTC.

The CDR3 bases are TGTGCCAGCAGTAGTACAGGGGGTAACTCTGGAAACACCATATATTTT. Translating gives CASSSTGGNSGNTIYF. V is TRBV7-9 and J is TRBJ1-3, with 8 bases matching TRBD1. The V and J ends lost 6 bases and 0 bases, in that order; junction bases with no gene match: 7. The germline V gene has CDR1 SEHNR and CDR2 FQNEAQ (reference sequence). The CDR3 has 16 amino acids. The full variable domain, rest sourced from reference TRBV7-9 and TRBJ1-3, is DTGVSQNPRHKITKRGQNVTFRCDPISEHNRLYWYRQTLGQGPEFLTYFQNEAQLEKSRLLSDRFSAERPKGSFSTLEIQRTEQGDSAMYLCASSSTGGNSGNTIYFGEGSWLTVV.

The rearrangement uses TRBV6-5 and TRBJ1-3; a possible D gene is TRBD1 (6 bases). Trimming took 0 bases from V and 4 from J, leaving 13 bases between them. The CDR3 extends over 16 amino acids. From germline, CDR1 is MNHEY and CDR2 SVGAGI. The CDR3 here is CASSYSGALVGNTIYF. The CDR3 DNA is TGTGCCAGCAGTTACTCGGGGGCCCTAGTAGGAAACACCATATATTTT.

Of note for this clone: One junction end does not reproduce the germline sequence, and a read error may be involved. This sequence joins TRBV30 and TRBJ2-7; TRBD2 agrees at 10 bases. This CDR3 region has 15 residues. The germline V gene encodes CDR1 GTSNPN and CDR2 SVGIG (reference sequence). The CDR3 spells CARSRLAGVNYEQYF. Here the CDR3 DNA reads TGTGCCCGGAGTCGTCTAGCGGGAGTAAATTACGAGCAGTACTTC.

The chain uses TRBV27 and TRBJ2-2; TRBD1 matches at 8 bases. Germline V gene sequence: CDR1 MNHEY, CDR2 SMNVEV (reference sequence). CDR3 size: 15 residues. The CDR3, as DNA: TGTGTCGGGGGCACAGGGGGGCAGAACACCGGGGAGCTGTTTTTT. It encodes CVGGTGGQNTGELFF.

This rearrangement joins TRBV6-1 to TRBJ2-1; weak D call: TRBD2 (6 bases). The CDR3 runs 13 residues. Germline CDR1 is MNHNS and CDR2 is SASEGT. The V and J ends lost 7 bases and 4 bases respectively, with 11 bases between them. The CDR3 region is CASTPGEYNEQFF. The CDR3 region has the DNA TGTGCCAGCACCCCGGGGGAATACAATGAGCAGTTCTTC.

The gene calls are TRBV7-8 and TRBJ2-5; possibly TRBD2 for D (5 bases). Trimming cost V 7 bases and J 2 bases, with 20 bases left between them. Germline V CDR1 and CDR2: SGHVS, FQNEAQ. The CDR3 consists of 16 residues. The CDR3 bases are TGTGCCAGCAAATCGAGGCTGAGAGGGTGGCAAGAGACCCAGTACTTC. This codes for CASKSRLRGWQETQYF.

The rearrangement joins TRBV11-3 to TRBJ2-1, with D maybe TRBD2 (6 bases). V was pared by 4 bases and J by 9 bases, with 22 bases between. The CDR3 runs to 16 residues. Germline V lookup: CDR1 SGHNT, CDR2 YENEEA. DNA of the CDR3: TGTGCCAGCAGCTATAGCGGACTACAGGAAACGGGTGAGCAGTTCTTC. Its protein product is CASSYSGLQETGEQFF.

The DNA of the CDR3 is TGTGCCAGCAGCACCCCGGGGACTGAAGCTTTCTTT. Its protein product is CASSTPGTEAFF. This sequence joins TRBV7-8 and TRBJ1-1, with D unresolved. Trimming cost V 5 bases and J 5 bases, with 9 bases left between them. The CDR3 extends over 12 amino acids. CDR1 is SGHVS and CDR2 is FQNEAQ in the germline V gene.

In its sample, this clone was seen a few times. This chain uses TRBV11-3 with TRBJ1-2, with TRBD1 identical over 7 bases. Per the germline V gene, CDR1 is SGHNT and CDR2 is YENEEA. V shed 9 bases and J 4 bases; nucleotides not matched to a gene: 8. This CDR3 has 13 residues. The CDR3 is CARPYGQVYGYTF. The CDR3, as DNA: TGTGCCAGGCCATACGGACAGGTCTATGGCTACACCTTC.

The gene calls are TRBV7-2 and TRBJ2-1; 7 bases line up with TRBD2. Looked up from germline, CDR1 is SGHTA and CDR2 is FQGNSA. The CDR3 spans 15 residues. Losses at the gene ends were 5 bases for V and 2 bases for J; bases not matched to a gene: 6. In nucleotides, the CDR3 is TGTGCCAGCAGCCTTAGACTAGCCCCCTACAATGAGCAGTTCTTC. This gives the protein CASSLRLAPYNEQFF.

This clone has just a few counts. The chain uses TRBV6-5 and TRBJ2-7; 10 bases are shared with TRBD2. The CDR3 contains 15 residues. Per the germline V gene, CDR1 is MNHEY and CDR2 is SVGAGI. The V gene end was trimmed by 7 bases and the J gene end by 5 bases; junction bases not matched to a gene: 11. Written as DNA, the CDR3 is TGTGCCAGCACCACAGTAGGGCTAGCGGGAGACGAGCAGTACTTC. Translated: CASTTVGLAGDEQYF.

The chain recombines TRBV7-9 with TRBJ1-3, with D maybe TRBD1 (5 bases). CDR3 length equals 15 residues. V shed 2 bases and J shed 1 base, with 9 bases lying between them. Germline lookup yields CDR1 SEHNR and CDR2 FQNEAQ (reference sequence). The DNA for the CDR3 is TGTGCCAGCAGCTTAACCGGGGGATCTGGAAACACCATATATTTT. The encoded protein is CASSLTGGSGNTIYF.

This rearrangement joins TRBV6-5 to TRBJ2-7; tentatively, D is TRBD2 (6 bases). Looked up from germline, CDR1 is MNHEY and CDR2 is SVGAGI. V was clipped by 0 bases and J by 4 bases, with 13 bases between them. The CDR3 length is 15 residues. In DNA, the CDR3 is TGTGCCAGCAGTTACTCGACCGGGAGTCCGTACGAGCAGTACTTC. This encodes CASSYSTGSPYEQYF.

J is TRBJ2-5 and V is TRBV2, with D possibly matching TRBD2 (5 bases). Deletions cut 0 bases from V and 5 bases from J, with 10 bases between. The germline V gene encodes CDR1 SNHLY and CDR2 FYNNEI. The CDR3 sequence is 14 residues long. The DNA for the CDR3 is TGTGCCAGCAGTGAAGCGAGGGCCTGGGAGACCCAGTACTTC. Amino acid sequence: CASSEARAWETQYF.

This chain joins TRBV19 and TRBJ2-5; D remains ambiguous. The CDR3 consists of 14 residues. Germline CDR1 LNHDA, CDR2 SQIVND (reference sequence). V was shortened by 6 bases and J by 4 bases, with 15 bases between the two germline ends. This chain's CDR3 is CASSRGTVPETQYF. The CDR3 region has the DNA TGTGCCAGTAGCCGCGGCACTGTCCCAGAGACCCAGTACTTC.

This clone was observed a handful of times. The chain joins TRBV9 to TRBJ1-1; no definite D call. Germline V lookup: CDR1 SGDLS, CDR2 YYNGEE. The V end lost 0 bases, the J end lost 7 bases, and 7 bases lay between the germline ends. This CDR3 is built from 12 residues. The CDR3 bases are TGTGCCAGCAGCGTAGGGGGAGGTGAAGCTTTCTTT. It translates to CASSVGGGEAFF.

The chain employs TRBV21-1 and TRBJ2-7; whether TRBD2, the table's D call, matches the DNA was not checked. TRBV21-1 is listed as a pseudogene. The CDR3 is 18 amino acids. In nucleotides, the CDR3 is TGTGCCAGCAATATGCGGACTAGCGGGAGTATCGGACCCTACGAGCAGTACTTC. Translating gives CASNMRTSGSIGPYEQYF.

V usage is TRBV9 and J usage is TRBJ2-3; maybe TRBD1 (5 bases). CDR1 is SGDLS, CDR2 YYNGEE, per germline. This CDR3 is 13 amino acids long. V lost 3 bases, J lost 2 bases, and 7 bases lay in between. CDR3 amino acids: CASSGQITDTQYF. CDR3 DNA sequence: TGTGCCAGCAGCGGACAGATCACAGATACGCAGTATTTT.